This T cell receptor beta chain derives from a study of cytomegalovirus exposure and HLA in healthy donors. Researchers ran the PCR with 60 Vbeta and 13 Jbeta primers. Produced via immunoSEQ multiplex PCR; TCRdb's table is partial and in-frame only. The repertoire holds 200,000 to 250,000 clones, with 82% as singletons. This CDR3 is 14 amino acids long. Between the trimmed V and J ends, which lost 1 base and 0 bases, there was a span of 6 bases. Germline assignment: CDR1 LGHNA and CDR2 YSLEER. This chain joins TRBV4-3 and TRBJ1-2; D not resolved. The source is a woman in her thirties or forties in good health and CMV-seropositive. The sample was PBMCs. The CDR3, as DNA: TGCGCCAGCAGCCAAGTCGTAGCTAACTATGGCTACACCTTC. This codes for CASSQVVANYGYTF.